The rows below give T cell receptor beta chains drawn from one sample of a study of preoperative IRX-2 immunotherapy in early breast cancer. Repertoires were generated with immunoSEQ multiplex PCR, while TCRdb's copy carries only in-frame clones and drops some. The sample includes 40,000 to 50,000 clones, 77% of them seen just once. Sequencing used tumor tissue, obtained after IRX-2 immunotherapy. Receptors were obtained from a human donor with breast cancer. Both conserved end residues are part of each CDR3. The order of the fields is CDR3 length, V gene, J gene, D gene, clone size, CDR3 protein, CDR3 DNA. D genes are given only for firm matches. The listing skips clone size in some rows; elsewhere it reads once, few, many or a size class.

CDR3 length: 14
V gene: TRBV11-3
J gene: TRBJ1-4
D gene: .
clone size: .
CDR3 protein: CASSSLGGNEKLFF
CDR3 DNA: TGTGCCAGCAGTTCTTTGGGGGGCAATGAAAAACTGTTTTTT

CDR3 length: 19
V gene: TRBV28
J gene: TRBJ2-2
D gene: TRBD2
clone size: .
CDR3 protein: CASSLLASGVDANTGELFF
CDR3 DNA: TGTGCCAGCAGTTTATTGGCTAGCGGGGTAGACGCGAACACCGGGGAGCTGTTTTTT

CDR3 length: 12
V gene: TRBV30
J gene: TRBJ2-7
D gene: .
clone size: .
CDR3 protein: CAWSGSAYEQYF
CDR3 DNA: TGTGCCTGGAGTGGCAGCGCCTACGAGCAGTACTTC

CDR3 length: 12
V gene: TRBV1
J gene: TRBJ1-6
D gene: .
clone size: .
CDR3 protein: CASSQAFSSLHF
CDR3 DNA: TGCGCCAGCAGCCAAGCCTTCTCCTCCCTCCACTTT

CDR3 length: 15
V gene: TRBV6-8
J gene: TRBJ1-6
D gene: .
clone size: few
CDR3 protein: CASSWTANDNSPLHF
CDR3 DNA: TGTGCCAGCAGTTGGACGGCAAATGATAATTCACCCCTCCACTTT

CDR3 length: 16
V gene: TRBV5-1
J gene: TRBJ2-7
D gene: TRBD2
clone size: .
CDR3 protein: CASTSSPSGSSSEQYF
CDR3 DNA: TGCGCCAGCACCTCCTCTCCTAGCGGGAGTTCGAGCGAGCAGTACTTC

CDR3 length: 16
V gene: TRBV6-4
J gene: TRBJ2-5
D gene: TRBD2
clone size: .
CDR3 protein: CASSYSTSGRGETQYF
CDR3 DNA: TGTGCCAGCAGTTACTCGACTAGCGGGAGGGGAGAGACCCAGTACTTC

CDR3 length: 14
V gene: TRBV9
J gene: TRBJ1-1
D gene: TRBD1
clone size: .
CDR3 protein: CASSRGQGNTEAFF
CDR3 DNA: TGTGCCAGCAGCCGTGGACAGGGAAACACTGAAGCTTTCTTT

CDR3 length: 14
V gene: TRBV18
J gene: TRBJ2-7
D gene: .
clone size: .
CDR3 protein: CASSPRTEAYEQYF
CDR3 DNA: TGTGCCAGCTCACCACGGACCGAAGCCTACGAGCAGTACTTC

CDR3 length: 14
V gene: TRBV5-1
J gene: TRBJ1-4
D gene: .
clone size: .
CDR3 protein: CASKGQATNEKLFF
CDR3 DNA: TGCGCCAGCAAGGGGCAGGCAACTAATGAAAAACTGTTTTTT

CDR3 length: 17
V gene: TRBV9
J gene: TRBJ2-2
D gene: .
clone size: .
CDR3 protein: CASSVVSLARDTGELFF
CDR3 DNA: TGTGCCAGCAGCGTAGTCTCGTTGGCTCGTGACACCGGGGAGCTGTTTTTT

CDR3 length: 15
V gene: TRBV6-8
J gene: TRBJ1-5
D gene: .
clone size: .
CDR3 protein: CASSYRSGPNQPQHF
CDR3 DNA: TGTGCCAGCAGTTACCGTTCAGGGCCCAATCAGCCCCAGCATTTT

CDR3 length: 15
V gene: TRBV19
J gene: TRBJ1-2
D gene: .
clone size: .
CDR3 protein: CASSLRPTANYGYTF
CDR3 DNA: TGTGCCAGTAGTTTAAGACCGACGGCGAACTATGGCTACACCTTC

CDR3 length: 16
V gene: TRBV6-8
J gene: TRBJ2-1
D gene: TRBD1
clone size: few
CDR3 protein: CASSDRVAGNYNEQFF
CDR3 DNA: TGTGCCAGCAGTGACAGGGTAGCCGGTAACTACAATGAGCAGTTCTTC

CDR3 length: 13
V gene: TRBV18
J gene: TRBJ1-1
D gene: TRBD1
clone size: .
CDR3 protein: CASSPQGAAEAFF
CDR3 DNA: TGTGCCAGCTCACCTCAGGGGGCTGCTGAAGCTTTCTTT

CDR3 length: 14
V gene: TRBV6-7
J gene: TRBJ2-1
D gene: .
clone size: .
CDR3 protein: CASSEKRTGNEQFF
CDR3 DNA: TGTGCCAGCAGTGAAAAGAGAACCGGGAATGAGCAGTTCTTC

CDR3 length: 13
V gene: TRBV22-1
J gene: TRBJ2-3
D gene: .
clone size: .
CDR3 protein: CATSDSLRGTQYF
CDR3 DNA: TGTGCCACCAGTGATTCCTTGAGGGGTACGCAGTATTTT

CDR3 length: 14
V gene: TRBV29-1
J gene: TRBJ1-2
D gene: .
clone size: few
CDR3 protein: CSVEGGQNNYGYTF
CDR3 DNA: TGCAGCGTTGAAGGCGGCCAGAACAACTATGGCTACACCTTC

CDR3 length: 13
V gene: TRBV6-8
J gene: TRBJ1-6
D gene: TRBD1
clone size: .
CDR3 protein: CASRDSGNSPLHF
CDR3 DNA: TGTGCCAGCCGGGACAGCGGAAATTCACCCCTCCACTTT

CDR3 length: 16
V gene: TRBV5-1
J gene: TRBJ2-5
D gene: TRBD2
clone size: .
CDR3 protein: CASSLGTSGGQETQYF
CDR3 DNA: TGCGCCAGCAGCCTAGGGACTAGCGGGGGGCAAGAGACCCAGTACTTC

CDR3 length: 15
V gene: TRBV11-3
J gene: TRBJ1-1
D gene: .
clone size: .
CDR3 protein: CASSLGGGANTEAFF
CDR3 DNA: TGTGCCAGCAGCTTAGGGGGGGGCGCGAACACTGAAGCTTTCTTT

CDR3 length: 17
V gene: TRBV11-3
J gene: TRBJ2-5
D gene: TRBD2
clone size: .
CDR3 protein: CASSLGLAGTPGQTQYF
CDR3 DNA: TGTGCCAGCAGCTTAGGACTAGCGGGGACGCCGGGGCAGACCCAGTACTTC

CDR3 length: 11
V gene: TRBV12-5
J gene: TRBJ2-1
D gene: TRBD2
clone size: .
CDR3 protein: CASGPSPGGVF
CDR3 DNA: TGTGCTAGTGGTCCCTCCCCGGGGGGGGTCTTC

CDR3 length: 18
V gene: TRBV19
J gene: TRBJ2-6
D gene: TRBD2
clone size: .
CDR3 protein: CASIAPRGGGSGANVLTF
CDR3 DNA: TGTGCCAGTATCGCACCTCGCGGGGGGGGCTCTGGGGCCAACGTCCTGACTTTC

CDR3 length: 14
V gene: TRBV29-1
J gene: TRBJ1-5
D gene: .
clone size: .
CDR3 protein: CSVFEGSSNQPQHF
CDR3 DNA: TGCAGCGTTTTTGAGGGATCAAGCAATCAGCCCCAGCATTTT

CDR3 length: 11
V gene: TRBV30
J gene: TRBJ2-3
D gene: .
clone size: .
CDR3 protein: CAWSPADTQYF
CDR3 DNA: TGTGCCTGGAGCCCCGCAGATACGCAGTATTTT

CDR3 length: 14
V gene: TRBV6-8
J gene: TRBJ1-5
D gene: .
clone size: .
CDR3 protein: CASTREIGNQPQHF
CDR3 DNA: TGTGCCAGTACTAGGGAGATTGGCAATCAGCCCCAGCATTTT

CDR3 length: 15
V gene: TRBV7-5
J gene: TRBJ2-1
D gene: .
clone size: .
CDR3 protein: CASSLARTSAAEQFF
CDR3 DNA: TGTGCCAGCAGCTTGGCCCGGACTAGTGCGGCTGAGCAGTTCTTC

CDR3 length: 14
V gene: TRBV11-1
J gene: TRBJ1-2
D gene: TRBD1
clone size: .
CDR3 protein: CASSLAQGGSGYTF
CDR3 DNA: TGTGCCAGCAGCTTAGCGCAGGGGGGATCTGGCTACACCTTC

CDR3 length: 13
V gene: TRBV28
J gene: TRBJ1-1
D gene: .
clone size: .
CDR3 protein: CASSQGRVAEAFF
CDR3 DNA: TGTGCCAGCAGCCAGGGACGGGTCGCTGAAGCTTTCTTT

CDR3 length: 12
V gene: TRBV6-8
J gene: TRBJ2-2
D gene: .
clone size: once
CDR3 protein: CASSKNTGELFF
CDR3 DNA: TGTGCCAGCAGTAAGAACACCGGGGAGCTGTTTTTT

CDR3 length: 13
V gene: TRBV29-1
J gene: TRBJ2-1
D gene: TRBD2
clone size: .
CDR3 protein: CSGGLAGVNEQFF
CDR3 DNA: TGCAGCGGAGGGCTAGCGGGAGTCAATGAGCAGTTCTTC

CDR3 length: 16
V gene: TRBV6-8
J gene: TRBJ1-3
D gene: TRBD1
clone size: .
CDR3 protein: CASSELGQTSGNTIYF
CDR3 DNA: TGTGCCAGCAGTGAGTTGGGACAGACCTCTGGAAACACCATATATTTT

CDR3 length: 13
V gene: TRBV7-1
J gene: TRBJ2-3
D gene: TRBD2
clone size: .
CDR3 protein: CASSLGERGTQYF
CDR3 DNA: TGTGCCAGCAGCTTAGGCGAGCGGGGGACGCAGTATTTT

CDR3 length: 15
V gene: TRBV6-8
J gene: TRBJ2-1
D gene: TRBD2
clone size: .
CDR3 protein: CASRELAGLPGEQFF
CDR3 DNA: TGTGCCAGCAGGGAACTCGCGGGACTACCGGGGGAGCAGTTCTTC

CDR3 length: 15
V gene: TRBV7-1
J gene: TRBJ2-1
D gene: TRBD2
clone size: .
CDR3 protein: CASSFRGRVTNEQFF
CDR3 DNA: TGTGCCAGCAGCTTCCGCGGGAGGGTTACCAATGAGCAGTTCTTC

CDR3 length: 17
V gene: TRBV6-8
J gene: TRBJ1-5
D gene: TRBD1
clone size: .
CDR3 protein: CASREYTRQGGNQPQHF
CDR3 DNA: TGTGCCAGCAGGGAATACACCCGACAGGGAGGCAATCAGCCCCAGCATTTT

CDR3 length: 16
V gene: TRBV5-1
J gene: TRBJ2-7
D gene: .
clone size: .
CDR3 protein: CASSLLGWQSSYEQYF
CDR3 DNA: TGCGCCAGCAGCCTGTTGGGCTGGCAAAGCTCCTACGAGCAGTACTTC

CDR3 length: 14
V gene: TRBV29-1
J gene: TRBJ2-2
D gene: TRBD1
clone size: .
CDR3 protein: CAFRGRLNTGELFF
CDR3 DNA: TGCGCGTTCAGGGGGCGATTGAACACCGGGGAGCTGTTTTTT

CDR3 length: 16
V gene: TRBV1
J gene: TRBJ1-2
D gene: .
clone size: once
CDR3 protein: CASSQYTDRGNYGYTF
CDR3 DNA: TGCGCCAGCAGCCAATACACAGACAGGGGGAACTATGGCTACACCTTC

CDR3 length: 14
V gene: TRBV22-1
J gene: TRBJ2-1
D gene: .
clone size: .
CDR3 protein: CATRNRTSYNEQFF
CDR3 DNA: TGTGCCACCCGAAACCGGACTAGCTACAATGAGCAGTTCTTC

CDR3 length: 15
V gene: TRBV11-3
J gene: TRBJ2-1
D gene: TRBD1
clone size: .
CDR3 protein: CASTLGGTGAWKQFF
CDR3 DNA: TGTGCCAGCACCTTAGGGGGGACAGGGGCCTGGAAGCAGTTCTTC

CDR3 length: 14
V gene: TRBV1
J gene: TRBJ2-7
D gene: .
clone size: .
CDR3 protein: CASSQDRRFYEQYF
CDR3 DNA: TGCGCCAGCAGCCAAGACAGGAGATTCTACGAGCAGTACTTC

CDR3 length: 16
V gene: TRBV28
J gene: TRBJ2-6
D gene: .
clone size: .
CDR3 protein: CASTFRGGSGANVLTF
CDR3 DNA: TGTGCCAGCACCTTCCGCGGAGGCTCTGGGGCCAACGTCCTGACTTTC

CDR3 length: 17
V gene: TRBV5-1
J gene: TRBJ2-1
D gene: TRBD2
clone size: .
CDR3 protein: CASSLLLASGTYNEQFF
CDR3 DNA: TGCGCCAGCAGCTTGTTGTTGGCTAGCGGAACCTACAATGAGCAGTTCTTC

CDR3 length: 15
V gene: TRBV5-1
J gene: TRBJ2-7
D gene: TRBD1
clone size: .
CDR3 protein: CASSSQGASSYEQYF
CDR3 DNA: TGCGCCAGCAGCTCCCAGGGGGCTAGCTCCTACGAGCAGTACTTC

CDR3 length: 18
V gene: TRBV5-1
J gene: TRBJ2-2
D gene: .
clone size: .
CDR3 protein: CASSLRAPQGANTGELFF
CDR3 DNA: TGCGCCAGCAGCTTAAGGGCTCCACAGGGCGCTAACACCGGGGAGCTGTTTTTT

CDR3 length: 13
V gene: TRBV19
J gene: TRBJ1-1
D gene: .
clone size: .
CDR3 protein: CASSISSNTEAFF
CDR3 DNA: TGTGCCAGTAGTATTAGTTCGAACACTGAAGCTTTCTTT

CDR3 length: 13
V gene: TRBV6-8
J gene: TRBJ1-1
D gene: .
clone size: .
CDR3 protein: CASSPRDKTEAFF
CDR3 DNA: TGTGCCAGCAGCCCCCGGGACAAAACTGAAGCTTTCTTT

CDR3 length: 14
V gene: TRBV11-3
J gene: TRBJ2-7
D gene: .
clone size: .
CDR3 protein: CASSSLAEFYEQYF
CDR3 DNA: TGTGCCAGCAGCTCCCTCGCGGAATTCTACGAGCAGTACTTC

CDR3 length: 13
V gene: TRBV19
J gene: TRBJ1-1
D gene: .
clone size: .
CDR3 protein: CASIRWGYTEAFF
CDR3 DNA: TGTGCCAGTATTAGGTGGGGCTACACTGAAGCTTTCTTT

CDR3 length: 14
V gene: TRBV6-8
J gene: TRBJ1-5
D gene: .
clone size: .
CDR3 protein: CAISRGPGGQPQHF
CDR3 DNA: TGTGCCATCAGCAGGGGCCCCGGGGGTCAGCCCCAGCATTTT

CDR3 length: 11
V gene: TRBV6-9
J gene: TRBJ2-5
D gene: .
clone size: .
CDR3 protein: CATKDSGTQYF
CDR3 DNA: TGTGCCACTAAGGATTCAGGGACCCAGTACTTC

CDR3 length: 15
V gene: TRBV25-1
J gene: TRBJ1-5
D gene: .
clone size: .
CDR3 protein: CASSDGTTSNQPQHF
CDR3 DNA: TGTGCCAGCAGTGATGGGACAACCAGCAATCAGCCCCAGCATTTT

CDR3 length: 15
V gene: TRBV19
J gene: TRBJ2-3
D gene: .
clone size: few
CDR3 protein: CASSIRGGLGDTQYF
CDR3 DNA: TGTGCCAGTAGTATCCGGGGCGGGCTGGGAGATACGCAGTATTTT

CDR3 length: 15
V gene: TRBV19
J gene: TRBJ1-1
D gene: .
clone size: .
CDR3 protein: CASRVQVSANTEAFF
CDR3 DNA: TGTGCCAGTAGAGTACAGGTATCAGCGAACACTGAAGCTTTCTTT

CDR3 length: 13
V gene: TRBV14
J gene: TRBJ2-7
D gene: .
clone size: .
CDR3 protein: CASSQDSPYEQYF
CDR3 DNA: TGTGCCAGCAGCCAAGATAGCCCCTACGAGCAGTACTTC

CDR3 length: 13
V gene: TRBV19
J gene: TRBJ2-1
D gene: .
clone size: few
CDR3 protein: CASSIGGQPEQFF
CDR3 DNA: TGTGCCAGTAGTATAGGCGGGCAGCCAGAGCAGTTCTTC

CDR3 length: 16
V gene: TRBV28
J gene: TRBJ2-2
D gene: .
clone size: .
CDR3 protein: CASSLTGPARTGELFF
CDR3 DNA: TGTGCCAGCAGTTTAACGGGGCCGGCGAGGACCGGGGAGCTGTTTTTT